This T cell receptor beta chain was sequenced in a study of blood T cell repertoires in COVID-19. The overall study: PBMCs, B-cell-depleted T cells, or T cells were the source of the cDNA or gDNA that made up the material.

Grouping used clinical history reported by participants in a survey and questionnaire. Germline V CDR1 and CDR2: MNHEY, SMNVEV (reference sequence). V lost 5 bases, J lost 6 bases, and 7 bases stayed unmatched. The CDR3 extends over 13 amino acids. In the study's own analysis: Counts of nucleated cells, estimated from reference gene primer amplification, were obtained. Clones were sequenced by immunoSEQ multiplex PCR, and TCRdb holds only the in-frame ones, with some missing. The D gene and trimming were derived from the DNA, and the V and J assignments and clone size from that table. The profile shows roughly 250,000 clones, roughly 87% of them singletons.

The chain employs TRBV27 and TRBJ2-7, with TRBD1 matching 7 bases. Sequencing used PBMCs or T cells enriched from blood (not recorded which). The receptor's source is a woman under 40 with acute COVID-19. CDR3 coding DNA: TGTGCCAGCAGTGTAGACAGGGCCCGCGAGCAGTACTTC. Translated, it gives CASSVDRAREQYF.